The entry that follows covers one TCR beta chain sequence. As yet, its antigen is unknown. At the DNA level, this CDR3 is encoded by other sequences in the same sample as well. The data were obtained in a study of beta chain features in type 1 diabetes. This CDR3 region has 12 residues. With 8 bases clipped from V and 2 bases from J, the junction kept 2 bases outside the gene matches. Per the germline V gene, CDR1 is MNHEY and CDR2 is SVGAGI. Overall study findings and caveats: In patients and controls equally, PCR might favor templates that are shorter. Type 1 diabetes patients had moderately but significantly shorter TCRB CDR3s in all four CD4+ subsets. Naive, central memory and Treg TCRB repertoires appeared more alike in patients than in healthy donors.

Expressed TCRB transcripts got sequenced, as all isolated RNA was reverse transcribed. Sequenced by immunoSEQ multiplex PCR; TCRdb stores in-frame clones only, minus some. The top ten hold 0.95% to 1.1% of the sample, which has about 340,000 clones, around 9.7% seen once. Sorting that relied on CD45RO/CCR7/CD25/CD127/CD95/CD27 yielded CD4+ naive, central memory, regulatory and stem cell-like memory cells. Material for sequencing was central memory CD4+ T cells from blood. The V call is TRBV6-5, the J call TRBJ2-7, with 8 positions matching TRBD1. The TCR sequence derives from a man aged 30 to 45 with type 1 diabetes. The CDR3 DNA follows: TGTGCCAGCGGACAGGGCCCCTACGAGCAGTACTTC. Residues: CASGQGPYEQYF.